This T cell receptor beta chain was observed in a study of cytomegalovirus exposure and HLA in healthy donors. J lost 3 bases, V lost 8 bases, and 10 bases had no gene match. The CDR3 totals 17 residues. Germline V lookup: CDR1 MNHEY, CDR2 SMNVEV (reference sequence). With 60 Vbeta and 13 Jbeta primers, the PCR was carried out. Clones were sequenced by immunoSEQ multiplex PCR, and TCRdb holds only the in-frame ones, with some missing. The table includes more than 85,000 clones, roughly 60% detected once. The specimen was PBMCs. The chain uses TRBV27 and TRBJ2-2, with 12 bases aligning to TRBD2. The sequence derives from a human donor in good health. CDR3 DNA: TGTGCCAGCCGGCATCTAGCGGGAGGGGGGGACACCGGGGAGCTGTTTTTT. It is translated as CASRHLAGGGDTGELFF.